Following are 10 T cell receptor beta chains from one sample sequenced in a study of shared clonotypes between healthy human individuals. Generated by immunoSEQ multiplex PCR, the TCRdb table keeps only in-frame clones and is missing some. The table lists around 500,000 clones, about 80% of them singletons, with about 12% in the top ten. The sample taken for sequencing was PBMCs. These receptors all come from a woman in her thirties or forties in good health. Some clones in this sample may be carry-over from other donors' samples.

The genes are TRBV10-1 and TRBJ2-2; a weak D match, TRBD1 (5 bases). Germline V gives CDR1 WNHNN, CDR2 SYGVQD (reference sequence). The CDR3 extends over 15 amino acids. Trimming removed 5 bases from V and 0 bases from J, with 10 bases in between. CDR3 DNA: TGCGCCAGCAGTCTTGGACAATCGAACACCGGGGAGCTGTTTTTT. This gives the protein CASSLGQSNTGELFF.

The chain joins TRBV19 to TRBJ2-6; 8 bases are shared with TRBD1. Germline CDR1 reads LNHDA; CDR2 reads SQIVND (reference sequence). The V gene end was trimmed by 5 bases and the J gene end by 0 bases; junction bases not matched to a gene: 9. CDR3 length equals 18 residues. The CDR3 sequence: CASSFGGQGGSGANVLTF. For the CDR3, the DNA is TGTGCCAGTAGTTTTGGAGGACAGGGTGGCTCTGGGGCCAACGTCCTGACTTTC.

The chain employs TRBV2 and TRBJ1-5, with a weak D call TRBD1 (6 bases). Germline assignment: CDR1 SNHLY and CDR2 FYNNEI. Trimming shortened V by 4 bases and J by 5 bases, and 9 bases separated the two germline ends. The CDR3 length is 13 residues. CDR3 sequence reads: CASSVRGDQPQHF. The DNA for the CDR3 is TGTGCCAGCAGTGTAAGGGGGGATCAGCCCCAGCATTTT.

This clone has a handful of counts. The chain carries TRBV2 and TRBJ1-5; D possibly corresponds to TRBD1 (6 bases). The V end lost 4 bases, the J end lost 4 bases, and 11 bases lay between the germline ends. CDR1 is SNHLY and CDR2 is FYNNEI in the germline V gene. The CDR3 is 14 residues long. As DNA, the CDR3 is TGTGCCAGCAGTGTTGGGCAGGGGAATCAGCCCCAGCATTTT. Protein product: CASSVGQGNQPQHF.

V and J are TRBV21-1 and TRBJ1-2. TRBV21-1 is noted as a pseudogene. This CDR3 contains 14 residues. This CDR3 is CASRAGHYNYGYTF. In nucleotides, the CDR3 is TGTGCCAGCAGGGCGGGACACTATAACTATGGCTACACCTTC.

V gene TRBV7-3 combines with J gene TRBJ2-1; D is unclear. Germline CDR1 SGHTA, CDR2 FQGTGA. The length of the CDR3 is 15 residues. With 0 bases removed from V and 4 bases from J, the gap between germline ends came to 10 bases. The CDR3 DNA sequence: TGTGCCAGCAGCTTAACAAGGGATCCTTACAATGAGCAGTTCTTC. Its translation: CASSLTRDPYNEQFF.

This clone has only a few counts. This chain links TRBV5-1 with TRBJ1-6; TRBD1 might be the D (6 bases). Germline lookup yields CDR1 SGHRS and CDR2 YFSETQ. The CDR3 has 16 residues. V was trimmed by 4 bases and J by 5 bases, leaving 16 bases between them. The CDR3 nucleotides read TGCGCCAGCAGCCTCACCGGGACACCAAATAATTCACCCCTCCACTTT. Its protein product is CASSLTGTPNNSPLHF.

This chain connects TRBV27 to TRBJ1-3; no reliable D call. V was shortened by 7 bases and J by 0 bases, with 13 bases between the two germline ends. Looked up from germline, CDR1 is MNHEY and CDR2 is SMNVEV (reference sequence). The CDR3 spans 15 residues. The CDR3 sequence is CASKQNGNSGNTIYF. In DNA, the CDR3 is TGTGCCAGCAAGCAAAACGGGAACTCTGGAAACACCATATATTTT.

This clone was found a few times. The chain links TRBV4-1 to TRBJ2-1, with 8 bases aligning to TRBD1. Looked up from germline, CDR1 is MGHRA and CDR2 is YSYEKL. The CDR3 sequence is 16 residues long. After removal of 4 bases from V and 3 bases from J, the junction contained 8 bases not matched to a gene. The CDR3 nucleotides are TGCGCCAGCAGCCCCTCAGGGGACAGGATCTACAATGAGCAGTTCTTC. This sequence encodes CASSPSGDRIYNEQFF.

This clone was seen only a few times. V and J are TRBV9 and TRBJ2-3, with D perhaps TRBD1 or TRBD2 (5 bases each). Per germline, CDR1 SGDLS and CDR2 YYNGEE. Trimming took off 4 bases at V and 4 bases at J, with 19 bases between the two ends. There are 16 residues in the CDR3. The CDR3 nucleotides read TGTGCCAGCAGCTCCTTCACGGGACCGGGGCCAGATACGCAGTATTTT. It encodes CASSSFTGPGPDTQYF.